A selection of T cell receptor beta chains follows, all from one sample in a study of blood T cell repertoires in COVID-19. This table comes from immunoSEQ multiplex PCR, and its TCRdb copy is limited to in-frame clones, with some not included. The sample lists some 120,000 clones; almost 85% were seen once. Sequences were obtained from peripheral blood. The receptors stem from a woman aged 25 to 39 who had recovered from COVID-19. The CDR3 runs from the conserved cysteine through the conserved F or W. D genes are given only for firm matches. A row's size may be missing; if present it is once, few, many or a size class.

CDR3 protein,CDR3 DNA,D gene,V gene,J gene,clone size
CASTKTFASYEQYF,TGTGCCAGCACTAAGACTTTTGCGAGCTACGAGCAGTACTTC,NA,TRBV5-6,TRBJ2-7,NA
CSVEGLDDKQGSYEQYF,TGCAGCGTTGAGGGGTTAGATGATAAACAGGGCTCCTACGAGCAGTACTTC,NA,TRBV29-1,TRBJ2-7,NA
CASSLGTSGPRADTQYF,TGTGCCAGCAGCCTTGGGACTAGCGGGCCCAGGGCAGATACGCAGTATTTT,TRBD2,TRBV5-6,TRBJ2-3,NA
CASKTSGDPYYEQYF,TGTGCCAGCAAAACTTCAGGGGACCCCTACTACGAGCAGTACTTC,NA,TRBV27,TRBJ2-7,NA
CASRVTNPMNTEAFF,TGTGCCAGCAGGGTGACAAACCCTATGAACACTGAAGCTTTCTTT,NA,TRBV6-5,TRBJ1-1,once
CASSTQGGLTDTQYF,TGTGCCAGCAGCACCCAAGGGGGTCTCACAGATACGCAGTATTTT,NA,TRBV11-2,TRBJ2-3,NA
CASTAGTLREAQYF,TGTGCCAGCACCGCCGGGACTCTGAGGGAGGCGCAGTATTTT,NA,TRBV9,TRBJ2-3,once
CAWSVGRGHTEAFF,TGTGCCTGGAGTGTAGGCAGGGGTCACACTGAAGCTTTCTTT,NA,TRBV30,TRBJ1-1,NA
CASSLGQGAYEQYF,TGTGCCAGCAGCCTGGGACAGGGGGCCTACGAGCAGTACTTC,TRBD1,TRBV14,TRBJ2-7,NA
CASSLLERRGQETQYF,TGTGCCAGCAGCTTGCTCGAGAGGAGAGGCCAAGAGACCCAGTACTTC,NA,TRBV5-4,TRBJ2-5,NA
CASSYQGGPAFF,TGTGCCAGCAGTTACCAGGGAGGCCCGGCTTTCTTT,NA,TRBV6-5,TRBJ1-1,NA
CASSPGTGDNYGYTF,TGTGCCAGCTCACCAGGGACAGGGGATAACTATGGCTACACCTTC,TRBD1,TRBV18,TRBJ1-2,NA
CSASYGTNYGYTF,TGCAGTGCTAGTTACGGTACTAACTATGGCTACACCTTC,NA,TRBV20-1,TRBJ1-2,NA
CASSSNRAYEQYF,TGTGCCAGTAGCTCGAACAGGGCCTACGAGCAGTACTTC,NA,TRBV19,TRBJ2-7,NA
CASSHETSGRDGDTQYF,TGCGCCAGCAGTCATGAGACTAGCGGGAGAGATGGAGATACGCAGTATTTT,TRBD2,TRBV5-1,TRBJ2-3,NA
CASSLDRGETQYF,TGTGCCAGCAGCTTAGACAGGGGTGAGACCCAGTACTTC,NA,TRBV11-2,TRBJ2-5,NA
CAISEGDREDSPLHF,TGTGCCATCAGTGAGGGGGACAGGGAAGATTCACCCCTCCACTTT,TRBD1,TRBV10-3,TRBJ1-6,NA
CASSLAGAGGHNEQFF,TGCGCCAGCAGCTTGGCCGGGGCGGGAGGCCACAATGAGCAGTTCTTC,TRBD2,TRBV5-1,TRBJ2-1,NA
CASSSLAGGSYNEQFF,TGTGCCAGCAGTTCCCTAGCGGGGGGCTCCTACAATGAGCAGTTCTTC,TRBD2,TRBV6-6,TRBJ2-1,NA
CASGWTSYGYTF,TGTGCCAGCGGCTGGACATCTTATGGCTACACCTTC,NA,TRBV2,TRBJ1-2,few
CATSQYRGEETGELFF,TGTGCCACTTCCCAATACAGGGGCGAAGAGACCGGGGAGCTGTTTTTT,TRBD1,TRBV27,TRBJ2-2,NA
CSVRAGTANTEAFF,TGCAGCGTCCGAGCCGGGACAGCGAACACTGAAGCTTTCTTT,TRBD1,TRBV29-1,TRBJ1-1,NA
CASSPRGGSEAFF,TGTGCCAGCAGCCCCCGCGGCGGCTCTGAAGCTTTCTTT,NA,TRBV14,TRBJ1-1,NA
CASREVPNTEAFF,TGTGCCAGCAGGGAGGTCCCGAACACTGAAGCTTTCTTT,NA,TRBV6-5,TRBJ1-1,NA
CASSRTSADEQFF,TGCGCCAGCAGCCGGACTAGCGCAGATGAGCAGTTCTTC,TRBD2,TRBV10-2,TRBJ2-1,NA
CASSLDRGEQFF,TGTGCCAGCAGCTTAGATAGGGGTGAGCAGTTCTTC,NA,TRBV11-2,TRBJ2-1,NA
CASRQRESYEQYF,TGTGCCAGCCGCCAGCGGGAATCGTACGAGCAGTACTTC,TRBD2,TRBV6-5,TRBJ2-7,NA
CATSRDIGTTLYNEQFF,TGTGCCACCAGCAGAGATATCGGGACTACCCTCTACAATGAGCAGTTCTTC,TRBD2,TRBV15,TRBJ2-1,NA
CASSPVYGNNEQFF,TGTGCCAGCTCACCAGTGTACGGGAACAATGAGCAGTTCTTC,NA,TRBV18,TRBJ2-1,NA
CASSAGQGYQPQHF,TGTGCCAGCAGCGCGGGACAGGGGTACCAGCCCCAGCATTTT,TRBD1,TRBV5-6,TRBJ1-5,NA
CASSHGVEANYGYTF,TGTGCCAGCAGCCACGGAGTAGAGGCCAACTATGGCTACACCTTC,NA,TRBV3-1/TRBV3-2,TRBJ1-2,NA
CASSQPRTGNYEQYF,TGCGCCAGCAGCCAGCCGAGGACGGGAAACTACGAGCAGTACTTC,NA,TRBV4-1,TRBJ2-7,NA
CASSLFGGTSGGLNEQYF,TGTGCCAGCAGTTTATTTGGTGGGACTAGCGGGGGGCTTAACGAGCAGTACTTC,TRBD2,TRBV27,TRBJ2-7,NA
CASSPKTAGSSNYGYTF,TGTGCCAGCAGCCCCAAGACGGCAGGATCATCTAACTATGGCTACACCTTC,NA,TRBV3-1/TRBV3-2,TRBJ1-2,NA
CASSQPSGRGEQFF,TGCGCCAGCAGCCAACCAAGCGGGAGGGGTGAGCAGTTCTTC,TRBD2,TRBV4-1,TRBJ2-1,once
CASSPPVAGTLYNEQFF,TGTGCCAGCAGTCCCCCCGTGGCGGGGACTCTTTACAATGAGCAGTTCTTC,NA,TRBV6-6,TRBJ2-1,NA
CASSRDYKETQYF,TGTGCCAGCAGTCGGGACTACAAAGAGACCCAGTACTTC,TRBD2,TRBV9,TRBJ2-5,NA